Listed below are T cell receptor beta chains from one sample, sequenced in a study of blood T cell repertoires in COVID-19. The assay was immunoSEQ multiplex PCR, and TCRdb's table has in-frame clones only and misses some. The sample holds about 220,000 clones, roughly nine tenths seen once. Sequencing input: PBMCs or T cells enriched from blood (not recorded which). The source is a woman in her 30s who had recovered from COVID-19. The CDR3 runs from the conserved cysteine through the conserved F or W. Fields, in order: clone size, J gene, V gene, CDR3 protein. Size tells how often a clone was seen (once, few, many) or the class of an expanded clone, and some rows leave it out.

once | TRBJ1-1 | TRBV2 | CASSEGQVRNTEAFF
. | TRBJ1-5 | TRBV7-6 | CASSLAPGRDQPQHF
. | TRBJ2-5 | TRBV4-3 | CASSQATGLKTQYF
. | TRBJ2-1 | TRBV6-1 | CASSAPARGSSYNEQFF
. | TRBJ2-4 | TRBV19 | CASSIDLGTGDIQYF
. | TRBJ2-3 | TRBV11-2 | CASTHLWGRGADTQYF
. | TRBJ1-3 | TRBV7-8 | CASSFSTGVSGNTIYF
. | TRBJ1-6 | TRBV18 | CASSPGTGGSGYNSPLHF
. | TRBJ2-7 | TRBV5-4 | CASSLTPSSYEQYF
. | TRBJ2-3 | TRBV6-4 | CASSDLAGVTDTQYF
. | TRBJ2-2 | TRBV2 | CASSPGTASTGELFF
. | TRBJ2-3 | TRBV7-2 | CASSLKSGTGADTQYF
. | TRBJ2-5 | TRBV11-2 | CASSLLRLEQETQYF
. | TRBJ1-1 | TRBV29-1 | CSVPMNTEAFF
. | TRBJ2-1 | TRBV5-8 | CASSFGAGPHNEQFF
. | TRBJ2-1 | TRBV9 | CASSEDRPSYNEQFF
. | TRBJ1-4 | TRBV29-1 | CSVARGPNEKLFF
. | TRBJ2-1 | TRBV10-2 | CASSELGSNNEQFF
. | TRBJ2-2 | TRBV11-2 | CASSLDTGYTGELFF
. | TRBJ1-5 | TRBV27 | CASSLLPVGVRGNQPQHF
. | TRBJ2-7 | TRBV7-7 | CASSLIVRTEQGGQGEQYF
. | TRBJ2-2 | TRBV20-1 | CSASRLAGGTAAGELFF
. | TRBJ1-2 | TRBV7-8 | CASSSLGRDGLNYGYTF
. | TRBJ2-5 | TRBV7-2 | CASSSRLAGQETQYF
. | TRBJ1-4 | TRBV18 | CASSPSPREKLFF
. | TRBJ1-2 | TRBV3-1/TRBV3-2 | CASKARTGGEDYGYTF
. | TRBJ1-2 | TRBV7-2 | CASSRDREGYGYTF
. | TRBJ2-1 | TRBV6-5 | CASSYLPGQGGNEQFF
. | TRBJ2-7 | TRBV6-2/TRBV6-3 | CASSASAGLAGVTYEQYF
. | TRBJ2-7 | TRBV27 | CASSLSHSYEQYF
. | TRBJ2-1 | TRBV2 | CAIGEQFF
. | TRBJ1-2 | TRBV6-5 | CASSYPGTASYTF
. | TRBJ2-5 | TRBV20-1 | CSASRASGRYQETQYF
once | TRBJ2-1 | TRBV2 | CASSGTSGGNEQFF
. | TRBJ2-1 | TRBV4-3 | CASSQDRSGGAWNEQFF
. | TRBJ2-7 | TRBV7-6 | CASQPSGVGEQYF
. | TRBJ2-7 | TRBV3-1/TRBV3-2 | CASSQVQGNSYEQYF
. | TRBJ2-3 | TRBV4-3 | CASSQEAGSTDTQYF
. | TRBJ1-5 | TRBV19 | CASMITGGEQPQHF
. | TRBJ1-2 | TRBV6-5 | CASSYGTGTIYGYTF
. | TRBJ1-1 | TRBV11-2 | CASSLYGRGFGRSEAFF
. | TRBJ1-1 | TRBV18 | CASSPSGGAEGTEAFF
. | TRBJ2-3 | TRBV7-2 | CASGRTSGGGQWDTDTQYF
. | TRBJ1-2 | TRBV4-3 | CASSPLGAPSGYTF
. | TRBJ1-5 | TRBV4-2 | CASSQEAGGWQPQHF
. | TRBJ2-7 | TRBV9 | CASSVAPSPAYEQYF
. | TRBJ2-2 | TRBV7-6 | CASSRDLRGAGELFF
. | TRBJ2-3 | TRBV4-3 | CASSRGRTSGGTDTQYF
. | TRBJ1-1 | TRBV21-1 | CASSNPDRAVPTEAFF
. | TRBJ2-3 | TRBV5-1 | CASSLGSQGSDTQYF
. | TRBJ1-1 | TRBV5-4 | CASSLGGGTRTEAFF
. | TRBJ2-1 | TRBV5-1 | CASRAEPHNEQFF
. | TRBJ1-2 | TRBV10-2 | CASRNQGDYGYTF
. | TRBJ2-7 | TRBV19 | CASSRQGRDEQYF
. | TRBJ1-6 | TRBV19 | CASKWTEFSPLHF
. | TRBJ1-2 | TRBV4-3 | CASSTKGQGRVSYGYTF
. | TRBJ1-5 | TRBV7-2 | CASSSPRNSNQPQHF
. | TRBJ2-5 | TRBV7-8 | CASSSASGQGYF
. | TRBJ1-1 | TRBV3-1/TRBV3-2 | CASSLHSDRTNTEAFF
. | TRBJ2-1 | TRBV19 | CASRPLGQVYNEQFF